A selection of T cell receptor beta chains follows, all from one sample in a study of CD8 T cells in Susac syndrome. TCRdb re-called the immunoSEQ multiplex PCR reads through MiXCR, storing one row per CDR3 protein. Of 150,000 to 200,000 distinct CDR3 sequences listed, about 94% are singletons. Sequencing was done on a sample of CD4+ T cells from PBMCs. These receptors all stem from a human donor in good health. Each CDR3 is given with its conserved first and last residue. D genes are given only for firm matches. Clone size appears in some rows only: once, few, many, or a class for an expanded clone.

size,D,J,V,CDR3,DNA
NA,TRBD2,TRBJ2-4,TRBV25-1,CASSEEGLAATGNIQYF,TGTGCCAGCAGTGAGGAAGGACTAGCGGCGACGGGGAACATTCAGTACTTC
NA,NA,TRBJ1-1,TRBV30,CAWKLNTEAFF,TGTGCCTGGAAATTAAACACTGAAGCTTTCTTT
NA,NA,TRBJ2-7,TRBV28,CASTLRGGEQYF,TGTGCCAGCACCCTCCGTGGAGGAGAGCAGTACTTC
NA,NA,TRBJ2-7,TRBV29-1,CSATGTGVYEQYF,TGCAGCGCAACCGGGACGGGAGTCTACGAGCAGTACTTC
NA,NA,TRBJ1-5,TRBV4-3,CASSLRRENQPQHF,TGCGCCAGCAGCCTAAGGCGGGAAAATCAGCCCCAGCATTTT
NA,NA,TRBJ2-2,TRBV20-1,CSARVTGPNTGELFF,TGCAGTGCTAGGGTCACGGGACCTAACACCGGGGAGCTGTTTTTT
NA,TRBD1,TRBJ1-2,TRBV7-2,CASSSTGGYYGYTF,TGTGCCAGCAGCTCGACAGGGGGCTACTATGGCTACACCTTC
NA,TRBD1,TRBJ1-5,TRBV27,CATGQGGAGQPQHF,TGTGCCACGGGACAGGGTGGGGCAGGTCAGCCCCAGCATTTT
NA,NA,TRBJ1-5,TRBV18,CAGSLDSNQPQHF,TGTGCCGGTAGTTTGGACAGCAATCAGCCCCAGCATTTT
NA,NA,TRBJ1-2,TRBV19,CASSGDRYGYTF,TGTGCCAGTAGCGGGGATAGGTATGGCTACACCTTC
once,TRBD2,TRBJ2-1,TRBV7-2,CASSLNLAGNEQFF,TGTGCCAGCAGCTTAAACCTAGCGGGCAATGAGCAGTTCTTC
NA,NA,TRBJ2-5,TRBV27,CASSLGGGGFETQYF,TGTGCCAGCAGTTTAGGAGGTGGGGGCTTTGAGACCCAGTACTTC
NA,NA,TRBJ2-5,TRBV29-1,CSVAIGGETQYF,TGCAGCGTTGCAATAGGGGGAGAGACCCAGTACTTC
NA,NA,TRBJ2-7,TRBV4-3,CASSRSLDRSYEQYF,TGCGCCAGCAGCCGGTCGCTGGACAGATCTTACGAGCAGTACTTC
NA,TRBD1,TRBJ2-3,TRBV29-1,CSVGQTAGDTQYF,TGCAGCGTGGGACAGACGGCCGGAGATACGCAGTATTTT
NA,NA,TRBJ2-4,TRBV30,CAWSEGIENIQYF,TGTGCCTGGAGTGAGGGAATCGAAAACATTCAGTACTTC